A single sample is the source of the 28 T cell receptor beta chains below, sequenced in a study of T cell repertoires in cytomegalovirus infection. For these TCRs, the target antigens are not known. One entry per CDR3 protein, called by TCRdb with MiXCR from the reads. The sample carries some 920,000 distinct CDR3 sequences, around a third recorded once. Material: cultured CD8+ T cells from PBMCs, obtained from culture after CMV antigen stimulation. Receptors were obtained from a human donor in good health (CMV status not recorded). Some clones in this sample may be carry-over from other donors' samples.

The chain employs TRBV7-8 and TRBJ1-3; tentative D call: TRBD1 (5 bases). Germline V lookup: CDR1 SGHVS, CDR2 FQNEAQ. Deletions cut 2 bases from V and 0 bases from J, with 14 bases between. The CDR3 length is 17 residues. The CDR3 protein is CASSLTPLGHSGNTIYF. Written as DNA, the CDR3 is TGTGCCAGCAGCTTAACCCCCCTTGGACACTCTGGAAACACCATATATTTT.

The CDR3 region has the DNA TGTGCCAGCAGCGTTAGGGGGACCAACACTGAAGCTTTCTTT. This translates into CASSVRGTNTEAFF. The rearrangement links TRBV7-9 to TRBJ1-1; D possibly corresponds to TRBD1 (6 bases). The CDR3 has 14 amino acids. Per the germline V gene, CDR1 is SEHNR and CDR2 is FQNEAQ (reference sequence). The V and J ends lost 5 bases and 2 bases respectively, with 12 bases between them.

CDR3 loop: CASSPGTGDNYGYTF. DNA of the CDR3: TGTGCCAGCAGCCCGGGGACAGGTGACAACTATGGCTACACCTTC. This chain links TRBV7-3 with TRBJ1-2; 8 nucleotides match TRBD1. Germline V lookup: CDR1 SGHTA, CDR2 FQGTGA. V lost 5 bases to trimming and J lost 2 bases; unmatched junction nucleotides: 7. The CDR3 has 15 residues. The complete variable domain, with remaining parts taken from reference TRBV7-3 and TRBJ1-2, reads GAGVSQTPSNKVTEKGKYVELRCDPISGHTALYWYRQSLGQGPEFLIYFQGTGAADDSGLPNDRFFAVRPEGSVSTLKIQRTERGDSAVYLCASSPGTGDNYGYTFGSGTRLTVV.

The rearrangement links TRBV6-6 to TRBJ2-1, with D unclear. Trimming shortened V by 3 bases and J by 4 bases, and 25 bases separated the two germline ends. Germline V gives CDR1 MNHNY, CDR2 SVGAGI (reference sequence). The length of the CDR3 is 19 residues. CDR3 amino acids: CASSYSETILSEPYNEQFF. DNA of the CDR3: TGTGCCAGCAGTTATTCGGAGACCATCCTCAGTGAACCGTACAATGAGCAGTTCTTC.

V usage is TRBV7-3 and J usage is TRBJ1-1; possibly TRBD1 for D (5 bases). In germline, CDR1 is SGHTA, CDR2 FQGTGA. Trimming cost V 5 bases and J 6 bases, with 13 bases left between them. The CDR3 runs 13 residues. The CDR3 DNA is TGTGCCAGCAGCGCCTCCGGGGGTCCTGAAGCTTTCTTT. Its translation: CASSASGGPEAFF.

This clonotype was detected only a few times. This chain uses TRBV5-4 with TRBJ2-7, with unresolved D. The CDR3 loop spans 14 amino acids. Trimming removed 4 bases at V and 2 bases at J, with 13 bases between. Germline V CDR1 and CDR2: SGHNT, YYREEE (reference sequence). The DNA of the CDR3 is TGTGCCAGCAGCGACATCTCCGAAGCCTACGAGCAGTACTTC. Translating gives CASSDISEAYEQYF.

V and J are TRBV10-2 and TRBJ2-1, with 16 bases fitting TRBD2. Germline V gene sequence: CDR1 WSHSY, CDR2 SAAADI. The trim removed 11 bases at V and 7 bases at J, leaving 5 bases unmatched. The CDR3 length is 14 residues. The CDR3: CAGGTSGGVNEQFF. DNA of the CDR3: TGCGCCGGGGGGACTAGCGGGGGGGTGAATGAGCAGTTCTTC.

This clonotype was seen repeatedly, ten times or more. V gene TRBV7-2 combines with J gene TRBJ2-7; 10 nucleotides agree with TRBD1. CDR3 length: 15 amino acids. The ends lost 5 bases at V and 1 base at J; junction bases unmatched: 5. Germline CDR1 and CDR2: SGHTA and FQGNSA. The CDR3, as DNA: TGTGCCAGCAGCCCGTGGACAGGGGGGTCCTACGAGCAGTACTTC. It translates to CASSPWTGGSYEQYF.

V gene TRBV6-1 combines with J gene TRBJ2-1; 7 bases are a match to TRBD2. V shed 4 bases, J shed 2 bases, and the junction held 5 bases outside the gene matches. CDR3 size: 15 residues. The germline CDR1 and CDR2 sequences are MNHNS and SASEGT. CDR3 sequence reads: CASSAPRGAYNEQFF. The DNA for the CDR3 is TGTGCCAGCAGTGCCCCCCGGGGGGCCTACAATGAGCAGTTCTTC.

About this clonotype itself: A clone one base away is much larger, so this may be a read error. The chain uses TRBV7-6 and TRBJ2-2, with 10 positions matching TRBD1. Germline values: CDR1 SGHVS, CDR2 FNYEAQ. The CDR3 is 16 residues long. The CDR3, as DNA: TGTGCCAGCAGCCCCGGGACAGGGGCGAACACCGGGGAGCTGATTTTT. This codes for CASSPGTGANTGELIF.

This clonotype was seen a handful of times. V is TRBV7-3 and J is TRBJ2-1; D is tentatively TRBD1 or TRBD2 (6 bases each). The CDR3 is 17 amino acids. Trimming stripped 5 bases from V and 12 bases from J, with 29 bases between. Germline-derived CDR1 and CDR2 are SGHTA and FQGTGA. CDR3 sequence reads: CASSTTRGGPSDFGQFF. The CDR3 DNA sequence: TGTGCCAGCAGCACAACTCGAGGGGGGCCTTCGGATTTCGGGCAGTTCTTC.

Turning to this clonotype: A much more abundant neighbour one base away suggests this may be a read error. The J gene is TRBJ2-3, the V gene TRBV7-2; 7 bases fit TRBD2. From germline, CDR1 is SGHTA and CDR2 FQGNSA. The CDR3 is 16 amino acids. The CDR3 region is CANSLGRSGVTDTQYF. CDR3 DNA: TGTGCCAACAGCTTAGGGAGGAGCGGGGTCACAGATACGCAGTATTTT. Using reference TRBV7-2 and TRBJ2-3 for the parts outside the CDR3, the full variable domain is GAGVSQSPSNKVTEKGKDVELRCDPISGHTALYWYRQSLGQGLEFLIYFQGNSAPDKSGLPSDRFSAERTGGSVSTLTIQRTQQEDSAVYLCANSLGRSGVTDTQYFGPGTRLTVL.

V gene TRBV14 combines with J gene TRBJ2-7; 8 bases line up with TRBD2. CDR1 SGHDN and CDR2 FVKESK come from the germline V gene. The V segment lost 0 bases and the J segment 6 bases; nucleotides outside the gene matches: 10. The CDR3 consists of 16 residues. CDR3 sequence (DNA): TGTGCCAGCAGCCAAGATTTAGGACTAGCTTTAACCGAGCAGTACTTC. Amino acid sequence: CASSQDLGLALTEQYF.

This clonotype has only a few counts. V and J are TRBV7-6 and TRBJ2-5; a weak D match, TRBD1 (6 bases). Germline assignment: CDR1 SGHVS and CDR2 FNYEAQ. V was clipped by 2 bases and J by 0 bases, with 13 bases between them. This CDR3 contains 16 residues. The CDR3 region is CASSLWAGVNQETQYF. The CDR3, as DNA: TGTGCCAGCAGCTTATGGGCAGGGGTAAACCAAGAGACCCAGTACTTC.

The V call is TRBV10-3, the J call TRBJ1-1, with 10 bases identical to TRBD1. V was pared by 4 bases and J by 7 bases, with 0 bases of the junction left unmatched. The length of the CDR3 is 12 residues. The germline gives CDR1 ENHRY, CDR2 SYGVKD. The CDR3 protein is CAISGDRGEAFF. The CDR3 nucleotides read TGTGCCATCAGTGGGGACAGGGGTGAAGCTTTCTTT.

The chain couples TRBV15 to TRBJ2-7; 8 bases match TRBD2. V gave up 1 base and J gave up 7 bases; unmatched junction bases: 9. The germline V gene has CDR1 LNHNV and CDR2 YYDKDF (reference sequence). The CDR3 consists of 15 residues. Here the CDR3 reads CATSRVGSGGEEQYV. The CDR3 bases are TGTGCCACCAGCAGAGTGGGGAGCGGGGGAGAAGAGCAGTACGTC.

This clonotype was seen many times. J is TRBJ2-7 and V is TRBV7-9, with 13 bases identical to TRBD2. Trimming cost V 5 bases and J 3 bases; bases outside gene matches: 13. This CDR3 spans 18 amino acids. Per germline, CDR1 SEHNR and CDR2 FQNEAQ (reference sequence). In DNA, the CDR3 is TGTGCCAGCAGCCTGCCGACTAGCGGGGGGCCCAACCGCTACGAGCAGTACTTC. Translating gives CASSLPTSGGPNRYEQYF.

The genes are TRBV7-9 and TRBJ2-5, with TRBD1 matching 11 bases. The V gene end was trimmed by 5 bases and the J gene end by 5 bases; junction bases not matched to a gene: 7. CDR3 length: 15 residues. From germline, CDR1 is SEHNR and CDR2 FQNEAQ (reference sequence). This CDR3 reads CASSIGTGGLETQYF. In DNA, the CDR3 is TGTGCCAGCAGCATCGGGACAGGGGGTTTGGAGACCCAGTACTTC.

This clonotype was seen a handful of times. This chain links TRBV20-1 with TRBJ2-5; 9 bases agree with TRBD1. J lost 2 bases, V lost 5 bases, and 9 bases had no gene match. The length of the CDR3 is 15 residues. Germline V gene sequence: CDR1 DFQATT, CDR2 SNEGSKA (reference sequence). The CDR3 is CSAGGTGSGQETQYF. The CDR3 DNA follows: TGCAGTGCTGGCGGGACAGGGAGCGGACAAGAGACCCAGTACTTC.

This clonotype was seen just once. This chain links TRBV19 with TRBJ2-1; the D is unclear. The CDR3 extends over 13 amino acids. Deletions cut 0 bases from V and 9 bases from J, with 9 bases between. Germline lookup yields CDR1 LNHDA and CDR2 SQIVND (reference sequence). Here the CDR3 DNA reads TGTGCCAGTAGTATAGATTCATATAGTGAGCAGTTCTTC. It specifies CASSIDSYSEQFF.

The CDR3 bases are TGTGCCAGCAGCTTAGAAAATACAGAGACCCAGTACTTC. This translates into CASSLENTETQYF. The chain has TRBV13 and TRBJ2-5, with D hard to call. This CDR3 has 13 amino acids. V lost 1 base, J lost 4 bases, and 7 bases lay in between. Germline V gives CDR1 PRHDT, CDR2 FYEKMQ (reference sequence).

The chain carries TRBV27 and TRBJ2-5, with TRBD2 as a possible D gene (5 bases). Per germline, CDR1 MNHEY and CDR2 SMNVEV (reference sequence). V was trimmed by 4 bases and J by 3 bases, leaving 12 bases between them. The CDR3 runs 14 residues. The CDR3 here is CASSYPPGEETQYF. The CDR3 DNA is TGTGCCAGCAGTTACCCCCCCGGGGAAGAGACCCAGTACTTC.

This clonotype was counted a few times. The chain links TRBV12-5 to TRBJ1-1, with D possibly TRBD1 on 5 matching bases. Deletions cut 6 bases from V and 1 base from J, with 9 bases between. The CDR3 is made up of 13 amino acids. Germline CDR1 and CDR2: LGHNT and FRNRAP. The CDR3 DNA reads TGTGCTAGTGGACGGACAACGAACACTGAAGCTTTCTTT. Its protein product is CASGRTTNTEAFF.

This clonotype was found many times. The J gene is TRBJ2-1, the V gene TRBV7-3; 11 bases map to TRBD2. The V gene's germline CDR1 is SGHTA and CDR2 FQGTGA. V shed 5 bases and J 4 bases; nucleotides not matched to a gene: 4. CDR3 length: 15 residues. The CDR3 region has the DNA TGTGCCAGCAGCCAGGGACTAGCGGTTTACAATGAGCAGTTCTTC. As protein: CASSQGLAVYNEQFF.

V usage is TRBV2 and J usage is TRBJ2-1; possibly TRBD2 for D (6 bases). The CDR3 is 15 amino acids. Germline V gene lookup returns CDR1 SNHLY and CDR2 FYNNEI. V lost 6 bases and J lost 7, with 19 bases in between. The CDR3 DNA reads TGTGCCAGCAGAGTCAGTGGCGGGGTAATTAATGAGCAGTTCTTC. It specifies CASRVSGGVINEQFF.

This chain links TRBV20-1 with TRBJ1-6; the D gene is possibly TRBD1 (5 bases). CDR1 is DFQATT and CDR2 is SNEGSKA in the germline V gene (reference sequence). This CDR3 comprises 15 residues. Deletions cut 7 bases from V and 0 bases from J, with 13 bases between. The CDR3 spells CSVQPDSSYNSPLHF. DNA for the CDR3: TGCAGTGTTCAACCCGACAGCTCCTATAATTCACCCCTCCACTTT.

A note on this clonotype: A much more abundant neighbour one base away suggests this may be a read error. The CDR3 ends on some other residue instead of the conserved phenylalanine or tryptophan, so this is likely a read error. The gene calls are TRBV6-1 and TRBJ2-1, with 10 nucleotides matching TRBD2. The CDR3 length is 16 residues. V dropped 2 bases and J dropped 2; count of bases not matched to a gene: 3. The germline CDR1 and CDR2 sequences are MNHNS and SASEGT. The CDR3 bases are TGTGCCAGCAGTGAAAACAGCGGGGGGGCCTACAATGAGCAGTTCTCC. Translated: CASSENSGGAYNEQFS.

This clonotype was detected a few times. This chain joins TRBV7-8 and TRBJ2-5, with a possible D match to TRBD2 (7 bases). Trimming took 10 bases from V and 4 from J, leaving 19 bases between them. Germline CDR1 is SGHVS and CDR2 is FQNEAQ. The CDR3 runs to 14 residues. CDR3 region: CAMLGGPQGETQYF. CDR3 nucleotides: TGTGCCATGCTGGGGGGGCCGCAAGGAGAGACCCAGTACTTC.